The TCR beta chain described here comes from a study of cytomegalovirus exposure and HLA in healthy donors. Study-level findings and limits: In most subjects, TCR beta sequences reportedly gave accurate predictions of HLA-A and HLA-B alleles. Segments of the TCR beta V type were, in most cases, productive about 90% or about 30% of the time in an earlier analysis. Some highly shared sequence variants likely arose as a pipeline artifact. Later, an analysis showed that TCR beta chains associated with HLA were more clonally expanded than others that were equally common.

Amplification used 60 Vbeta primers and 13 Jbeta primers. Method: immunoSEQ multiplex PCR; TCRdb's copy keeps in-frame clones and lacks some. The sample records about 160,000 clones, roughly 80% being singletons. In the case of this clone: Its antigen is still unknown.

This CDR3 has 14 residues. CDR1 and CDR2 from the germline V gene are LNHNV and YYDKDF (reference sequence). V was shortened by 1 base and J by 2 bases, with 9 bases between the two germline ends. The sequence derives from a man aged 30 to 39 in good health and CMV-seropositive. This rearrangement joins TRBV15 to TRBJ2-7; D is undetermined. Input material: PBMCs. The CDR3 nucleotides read TGTGCCACCAGCAGAGGGGCAGAGACCTACGAGCAGTACTTC. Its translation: CATSRGAETYEQYF.